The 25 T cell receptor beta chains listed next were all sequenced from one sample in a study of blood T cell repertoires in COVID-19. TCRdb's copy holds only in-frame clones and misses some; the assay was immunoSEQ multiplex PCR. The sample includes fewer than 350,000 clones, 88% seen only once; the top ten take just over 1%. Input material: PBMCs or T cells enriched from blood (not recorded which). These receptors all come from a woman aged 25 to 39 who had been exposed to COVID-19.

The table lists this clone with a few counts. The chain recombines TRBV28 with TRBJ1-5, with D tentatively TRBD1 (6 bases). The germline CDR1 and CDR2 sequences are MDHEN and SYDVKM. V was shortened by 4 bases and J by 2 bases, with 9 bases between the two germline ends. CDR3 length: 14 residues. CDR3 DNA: TGTGCCAGCAGTTACAACAGGGGCAATCAGCCCCAGCATTTT. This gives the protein CASSYNRGNQPQHF. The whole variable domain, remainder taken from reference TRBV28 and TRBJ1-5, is DVKVTQSSRYLVKRTGEKVFLECVQDMDHENMFWYRQDPGLGLRLIYFSYDVKMKEKGDIPEGYSVSREKKERFSLILESASTNQTSMYLCASSYNRGNQPQHFGDGTRLSIL.

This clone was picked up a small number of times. CDR3 nucleotides: TGTGCCAGCAGCGTAGAAACAGGGGCAGGAAACACCATATATTTT. This translates into CASSVETGAGNTIYF. V is TRBV9 and J is TRBJ1-3, with 7 bases fitting TRBD1. Germline assignment: CDR1 SGDLS and CDR2 YYNGEE. This CDR3 region has 15 residues. The ends lost 0 bases at V and 4 bases at J; junction bases unmatched: 4.

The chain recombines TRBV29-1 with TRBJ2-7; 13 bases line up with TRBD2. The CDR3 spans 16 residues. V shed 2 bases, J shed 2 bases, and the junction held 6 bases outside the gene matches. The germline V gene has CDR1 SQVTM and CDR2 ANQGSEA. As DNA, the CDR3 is TGCAGCGTTGAATTTGCGACTAGCGGGAGGCCCTACGAGCAGTACTTC. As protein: CSVEFATSGRPYEQYF.

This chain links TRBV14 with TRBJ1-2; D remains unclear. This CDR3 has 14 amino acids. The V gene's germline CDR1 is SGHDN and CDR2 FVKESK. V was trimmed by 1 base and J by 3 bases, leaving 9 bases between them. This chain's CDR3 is CASSQGNSHYGYTF. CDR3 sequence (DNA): TGTGCCAGCAGCCAAGGGAACAGCCACTATGGCTACACCTTC.

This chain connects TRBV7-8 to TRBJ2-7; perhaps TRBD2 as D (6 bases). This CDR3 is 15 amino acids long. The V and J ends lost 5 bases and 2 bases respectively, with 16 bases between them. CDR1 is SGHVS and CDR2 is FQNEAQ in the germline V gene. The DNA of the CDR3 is TGTGCCAGCAGCCAAAGCGCGGGGTCCGCCTACGAGCAGTACTTC. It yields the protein CASSQSAGSAYEQYF.

CDR3: CASSYRSGRANEQFF. CDR3 DNA sequence: TGTGCCAGCAGTTATCGAAGCGGGAGGGCCAATGAGCAGTTCTTC. V and J are TRBV6-5 and TRBJ2-1; 10 bases match TRBD2. Germline CDR1 is MNHEY and CDR2 is SVGAGI. This CDR3 comprises 15 residues. Trimming cost V 3 bases and J 6 bases; bases outside gene matches: 5.

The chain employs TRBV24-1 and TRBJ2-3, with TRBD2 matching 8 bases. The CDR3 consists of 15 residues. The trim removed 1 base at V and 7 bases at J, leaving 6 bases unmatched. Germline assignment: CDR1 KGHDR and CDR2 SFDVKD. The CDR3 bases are TGTGCCACCAGTGATTTTAGTGCGGGGGGTCATACGCAGTATTTT. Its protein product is CATSDFSAGGHTQYF.

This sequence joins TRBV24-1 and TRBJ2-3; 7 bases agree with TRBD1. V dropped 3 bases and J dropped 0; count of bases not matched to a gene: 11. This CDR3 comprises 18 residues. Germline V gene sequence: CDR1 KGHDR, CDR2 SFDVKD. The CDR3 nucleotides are TGTGCCACCAGTGATCCCCCCGGGGACAGATGGAGCACAGATACGCAGTATTTT. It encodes CATSDPPGDRWSTDTQYF.

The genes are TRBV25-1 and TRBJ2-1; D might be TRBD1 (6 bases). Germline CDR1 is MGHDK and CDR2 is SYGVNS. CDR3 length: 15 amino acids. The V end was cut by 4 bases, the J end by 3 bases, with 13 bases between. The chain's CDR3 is CASSADSFVYNEQFF. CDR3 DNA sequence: TGTGCCAGCAGTGCGGACAGCTTCGTCTACAATGAGCAGTTCTTC.

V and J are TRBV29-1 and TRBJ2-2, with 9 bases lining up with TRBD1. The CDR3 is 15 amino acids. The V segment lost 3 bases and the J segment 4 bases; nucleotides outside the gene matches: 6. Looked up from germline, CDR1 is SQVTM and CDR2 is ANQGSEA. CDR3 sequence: CSVEGTGSGTGELFF. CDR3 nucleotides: TGCAGCGTTGAGGGGACAGGGAGTGGCACCGGGGAGCTGTTTTTT.

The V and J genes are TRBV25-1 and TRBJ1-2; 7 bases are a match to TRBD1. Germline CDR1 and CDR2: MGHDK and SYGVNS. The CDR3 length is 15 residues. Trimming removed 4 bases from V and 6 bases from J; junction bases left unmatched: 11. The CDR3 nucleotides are TGTGCCAGCAGTGCGGGAACAGGGGCCGGGCATGGCTACACCTTC. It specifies CASSAGTGAGHGYTF.

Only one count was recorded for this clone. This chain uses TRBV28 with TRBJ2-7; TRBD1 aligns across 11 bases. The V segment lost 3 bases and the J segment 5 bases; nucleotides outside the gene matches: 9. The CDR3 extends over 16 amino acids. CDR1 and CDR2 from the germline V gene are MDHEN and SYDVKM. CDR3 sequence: CASSFKGTGGWNEQYF. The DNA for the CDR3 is TGTGCCAGCAGTTTCAAGGGGACAGGGGGTTGGAACGAGCAGTACTTC.

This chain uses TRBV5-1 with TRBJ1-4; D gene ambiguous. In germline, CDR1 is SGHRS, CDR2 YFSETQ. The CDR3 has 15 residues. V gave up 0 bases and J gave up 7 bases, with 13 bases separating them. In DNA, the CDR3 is TGCGCCAGCAGCTTGGCAGAGGGAAAAACTGAAAAACTGTTTTTT. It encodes CASSLAEGKTEKLFF.

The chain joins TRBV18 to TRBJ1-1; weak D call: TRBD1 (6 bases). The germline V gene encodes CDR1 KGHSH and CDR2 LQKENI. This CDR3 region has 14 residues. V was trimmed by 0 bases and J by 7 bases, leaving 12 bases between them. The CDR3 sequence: CASSPPEGGLEAFF. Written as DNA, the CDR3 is TGTGCCAGCTCACCACCGGAGGGGGGGCTTGAAGCTTTCTTT.

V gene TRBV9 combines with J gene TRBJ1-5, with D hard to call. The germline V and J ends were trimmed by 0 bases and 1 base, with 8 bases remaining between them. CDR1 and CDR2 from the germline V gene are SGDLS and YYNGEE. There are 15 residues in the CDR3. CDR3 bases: TGTGCCAGCAGCGTAGGCGGGGTGAGCAATCAGCCCCAGCATTTT. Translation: CASSVGGVSNQPQHF.

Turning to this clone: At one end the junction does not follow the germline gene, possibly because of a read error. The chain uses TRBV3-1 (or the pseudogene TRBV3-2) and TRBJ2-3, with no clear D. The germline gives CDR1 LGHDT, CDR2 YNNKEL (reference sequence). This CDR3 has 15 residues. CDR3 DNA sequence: TGTGCCAGCAGTCAAGGTATAAGCTACACAGATACGCAGTATTTT. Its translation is CASSQGISYTDTQYF.

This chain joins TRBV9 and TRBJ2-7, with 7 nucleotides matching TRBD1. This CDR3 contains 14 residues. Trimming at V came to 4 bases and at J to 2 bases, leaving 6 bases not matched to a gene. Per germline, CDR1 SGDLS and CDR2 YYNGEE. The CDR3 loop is CASSPSDRPYEQYF. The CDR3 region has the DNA TGTGCCAGCAGCCCTTCGGACAGGCCCTACGAGCAGTACTTC.

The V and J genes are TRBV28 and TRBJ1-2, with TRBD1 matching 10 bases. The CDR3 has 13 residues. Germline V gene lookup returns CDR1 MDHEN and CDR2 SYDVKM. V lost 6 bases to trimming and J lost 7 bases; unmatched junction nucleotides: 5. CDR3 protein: CASSPDRGGGYTF. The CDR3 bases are TGTGCCAGCAGCCCGGACAGGGGGGGTGGCTACACCTTC.

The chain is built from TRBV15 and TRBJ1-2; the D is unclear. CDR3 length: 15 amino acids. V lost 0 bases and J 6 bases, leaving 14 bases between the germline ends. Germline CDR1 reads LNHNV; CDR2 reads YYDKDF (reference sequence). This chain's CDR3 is CATSRDIGVLDGYTF. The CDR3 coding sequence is TGTGCCACCAGCAGAGATATCGGGGTTCTCGATGGCTACACCTTC.

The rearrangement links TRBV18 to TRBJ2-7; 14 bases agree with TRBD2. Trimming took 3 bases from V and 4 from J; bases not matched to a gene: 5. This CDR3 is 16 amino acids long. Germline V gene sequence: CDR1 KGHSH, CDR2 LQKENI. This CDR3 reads CASSPGTSGRTYEQYF. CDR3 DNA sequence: TGTGCCAGCTCACCTGGGACTAGCGGGAGAACATACGAGCAGTACTTC.

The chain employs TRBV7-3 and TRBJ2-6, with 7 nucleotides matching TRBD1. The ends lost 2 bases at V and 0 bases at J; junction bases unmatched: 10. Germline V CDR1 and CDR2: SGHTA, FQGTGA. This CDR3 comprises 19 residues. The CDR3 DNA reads TGTGCCAGCAGCTTACTCCCGGGACAGTCCCTCTCTGGGGCCAACGTCCTGACTTTC. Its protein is CASSLLPGQSLSGANVLTF. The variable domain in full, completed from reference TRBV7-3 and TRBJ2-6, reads GAGVSQTPSNKVTEKGKYVELRCDPISGHTALYWYRQSLGQGPEFLIYFQGTGAADDSGLPNDRFFAVRPEGSVSTLKIQRTERGDSAVYLCASSLLPGQSLSGANVLTFGAGSRLTVL.

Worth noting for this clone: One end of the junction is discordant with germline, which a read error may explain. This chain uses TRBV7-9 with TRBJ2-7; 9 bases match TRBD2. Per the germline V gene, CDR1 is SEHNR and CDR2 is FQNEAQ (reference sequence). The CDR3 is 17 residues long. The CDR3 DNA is TGTGCCAGCAGCTTATATATTAGCGGGAGCTCCTGGTACGGGCAGTACTTC. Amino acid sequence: CASSLYISGSSWYGQYF. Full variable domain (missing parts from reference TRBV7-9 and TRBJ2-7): DTGVSQNPRHKITKRGQNVTFRCDPISEHNRLYWYRQTLGQGPEFLTYFQNEAQLEKSRLLSDRFSAERPKGSFSTLEIQRTEQGDSAMYLCASSLYISGSSWYGQYFGPGTRLTVT.

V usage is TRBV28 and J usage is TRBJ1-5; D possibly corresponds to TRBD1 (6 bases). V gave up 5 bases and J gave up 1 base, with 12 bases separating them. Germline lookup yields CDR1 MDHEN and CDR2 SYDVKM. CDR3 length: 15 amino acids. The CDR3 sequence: CASSTPGASNQPQHF. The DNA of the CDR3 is TGTGCCAGCAGTACGCCAGGGGCCAGCAATCAGCCCCAGCATTTT.

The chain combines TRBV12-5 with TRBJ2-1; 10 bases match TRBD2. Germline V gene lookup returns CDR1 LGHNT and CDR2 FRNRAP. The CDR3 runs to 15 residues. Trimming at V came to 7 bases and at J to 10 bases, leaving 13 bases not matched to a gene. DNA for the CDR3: TGTGCTAGTGAGGAGAGCGGGAGGGCCCCGCGAGAGCAGTTCTTC. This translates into CASEESGRAPREQFF.

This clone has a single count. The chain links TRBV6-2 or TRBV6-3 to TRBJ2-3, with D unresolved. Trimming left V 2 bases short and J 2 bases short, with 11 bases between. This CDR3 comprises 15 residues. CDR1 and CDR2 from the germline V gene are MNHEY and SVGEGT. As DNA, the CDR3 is TGTGCCAGCAGTTACGCTGCAGTTCCCACAGATACGCAGTATTTT. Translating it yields CASSYAAVPTDTQYF.